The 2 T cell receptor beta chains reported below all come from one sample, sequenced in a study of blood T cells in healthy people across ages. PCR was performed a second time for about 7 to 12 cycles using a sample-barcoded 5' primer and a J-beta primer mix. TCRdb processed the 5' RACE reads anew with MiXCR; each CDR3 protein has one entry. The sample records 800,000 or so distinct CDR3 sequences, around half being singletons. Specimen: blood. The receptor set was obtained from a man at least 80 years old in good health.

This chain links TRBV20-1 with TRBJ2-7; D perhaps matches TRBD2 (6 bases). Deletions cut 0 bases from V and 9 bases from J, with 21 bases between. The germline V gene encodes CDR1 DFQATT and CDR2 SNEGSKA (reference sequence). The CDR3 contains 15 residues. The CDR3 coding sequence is TGCAGTGCTAGAGATCCGGCGGGACCCTACAATGGGCAGTACTTC. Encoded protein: CSARDPAGPYNGQYF.

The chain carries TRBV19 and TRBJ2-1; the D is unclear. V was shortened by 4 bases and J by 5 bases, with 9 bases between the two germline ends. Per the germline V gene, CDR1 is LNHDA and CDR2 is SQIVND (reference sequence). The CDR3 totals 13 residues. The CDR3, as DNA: TGTGCCAGTAGTACCCAAAGGGACAATGAGCAGTTCTTC. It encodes CASSTQRDNEQFF.